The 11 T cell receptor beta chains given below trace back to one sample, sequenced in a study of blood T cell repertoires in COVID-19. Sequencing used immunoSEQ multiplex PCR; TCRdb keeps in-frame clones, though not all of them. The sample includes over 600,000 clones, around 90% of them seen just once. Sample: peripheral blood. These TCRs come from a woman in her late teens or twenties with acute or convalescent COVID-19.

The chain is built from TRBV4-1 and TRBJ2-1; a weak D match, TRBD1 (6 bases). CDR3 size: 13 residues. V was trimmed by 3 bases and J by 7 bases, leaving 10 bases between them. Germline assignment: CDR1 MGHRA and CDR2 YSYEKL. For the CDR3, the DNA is TGCGCCAGCAGCCATCCAGGGGTGAATGAGCAGTTCTTC. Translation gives CASSHPGVNEQFF.

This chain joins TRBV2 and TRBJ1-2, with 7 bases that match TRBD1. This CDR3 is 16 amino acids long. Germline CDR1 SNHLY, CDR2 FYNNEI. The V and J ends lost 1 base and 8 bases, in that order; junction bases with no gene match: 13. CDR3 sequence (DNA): TGTGCCAGCAGTGAAGAGGTGACAGGGATTACGGGGGGCTACACCTTC. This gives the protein CASSEEVTGITGGYTF. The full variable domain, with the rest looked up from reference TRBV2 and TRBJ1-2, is EPEVTQTPSHQVTQMGQEVILRCVPISNHLYFYWYRQILGQKVEFLVSFYNNEISEKSEIFDDQFSVERPDGSNFTLKIRSTKLEDSAMYFCASSEEVTGITGGYTFGSGTRLTVV.

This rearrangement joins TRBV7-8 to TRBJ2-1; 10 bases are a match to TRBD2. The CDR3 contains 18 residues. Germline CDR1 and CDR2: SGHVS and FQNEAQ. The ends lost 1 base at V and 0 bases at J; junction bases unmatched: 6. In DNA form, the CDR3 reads TGTGCCAGCAGCTTAGGAGGAGCGGGGGGGAGCTCCTACAATGAGCAGTTCTTC. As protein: CASSLGGAGGSSYNEQFF.

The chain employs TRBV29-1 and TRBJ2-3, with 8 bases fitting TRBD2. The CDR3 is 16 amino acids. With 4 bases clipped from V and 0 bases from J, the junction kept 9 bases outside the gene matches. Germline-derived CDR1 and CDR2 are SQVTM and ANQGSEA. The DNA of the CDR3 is TGCAGCGTTGGACGGGGGGGTCAGACTAGCACAGATACGCAGTATTTT. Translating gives CSVGRGGQTSTDTQYF.

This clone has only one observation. CDR3 sequence reads: CASSYSGGRFYEQYF. CDR3 DNA sequence: TGTGCCAGCAGTTACTCGGGGGGGCGCTTCTACGAGCAGTACTTC. The chain joins TRBV6-2 or TRBV6-3 to TRBJ2-7; tentatively, D is TRBD2 (7 bases). CDR1 is MNHEY and CDR2 is SVGEGT in the germline V gene. CDR3 length equals 15 residues. V dropped 0 bases and J dropped 3 bases, with 12 bases sitting between them.

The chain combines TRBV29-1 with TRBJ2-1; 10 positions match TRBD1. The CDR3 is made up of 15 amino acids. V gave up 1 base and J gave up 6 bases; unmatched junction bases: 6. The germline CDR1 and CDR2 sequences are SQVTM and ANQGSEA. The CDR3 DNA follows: TGCAGCGTTGAAGGGGGACAGGGGAGGGGCAATGAGCAGTTCTTC. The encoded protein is CSVEGGQGRGNEQFF.

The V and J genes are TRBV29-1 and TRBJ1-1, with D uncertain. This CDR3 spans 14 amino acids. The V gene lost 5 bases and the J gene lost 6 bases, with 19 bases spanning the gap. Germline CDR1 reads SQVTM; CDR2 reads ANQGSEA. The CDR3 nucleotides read TGCAGCGTTACCCTGAAATCGGGATTCGCTGAAGCTTTCTTT. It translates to CSVTLKSGFAEAFF.

The CDR3 DNA sequence: TGTGCCAGCAGCTTTGGGACAGGGGGCAGGGATTCACCCCTCCACTTT. Its protein is CASSFGTGGRDSPLHF. The V call is TRBV7-9, the J call TRBJ1-6; 12 bases line up with TRBD1. Germline V gene lookup returns CDR1 SEHNR and CDR2 FQNEAQ (reference sequence). The CDR3 has 16 amino acids. Unmatched junction bases numbered 5, after V lost 3 bases and J lost 8 bases.

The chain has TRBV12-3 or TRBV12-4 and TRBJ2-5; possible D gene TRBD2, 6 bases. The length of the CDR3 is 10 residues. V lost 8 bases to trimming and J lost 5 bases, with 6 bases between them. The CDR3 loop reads CASGGETQYF. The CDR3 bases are TGTGCCAGCGGAGGGGAGACCCAGTACTTC.

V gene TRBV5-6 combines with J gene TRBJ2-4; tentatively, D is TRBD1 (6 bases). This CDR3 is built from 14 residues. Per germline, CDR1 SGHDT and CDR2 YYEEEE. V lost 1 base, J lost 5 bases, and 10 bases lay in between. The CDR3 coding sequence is TGTGCCAGCAGCTTGCAGGACAGACAAAACATTCAGTACTTC. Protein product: CASSLQDRQNIQYF.

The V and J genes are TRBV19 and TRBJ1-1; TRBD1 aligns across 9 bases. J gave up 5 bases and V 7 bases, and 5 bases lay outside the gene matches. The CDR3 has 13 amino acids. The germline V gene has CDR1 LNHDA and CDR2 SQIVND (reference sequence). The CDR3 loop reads CASINRGQTEAFF. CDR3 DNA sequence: TGTGCCAGTATCAACAGGGGGCAAACTGAAGCTTTCTTT.